This TCR beta chain was captured in a study of blood T cell repertoires in COVID-19 (dated by TCRdb to the early 2020s). Regarding the study in general: The collaborator samples originated in the United States, Italy and Spain and spanned the acute and convalescent phases of COVID-19. The prospective study material was composed of cDNA or gDNA derived from T cells, B-cell-depleted T cells, or PBMCs. Deeply sampled blood TCRbeta repertoires from subjects exposed to, actively infected with, or recovered from COVID-19 were included in the dataset. The repertoires were made available in a free public database intended to serve as a resource for research on the immune response to SARS-CoV-2. Samples were obtained from the ongoing ImmuneRACE study (first 160 participants) and from about 1,300 subjects provided by 6 global collaborators. Nearly every sample came with metadata listing a de-identified subject ID, COVID-19 status, age in years and sex. Where available, HLA class I and class II types were taken from metadata supplied by the sample provider and were not determined by assay-based typing.

Study-wide conclusions, independent of this receptor: Clinical and demographic metadata were provided uncurated, with the amount varying by source and participant.

TCRbeta CDR3 regions were amplified from genomic DNA by means of the immunoSEQ Assay, a bias-controlled multiplex PCR. The authors' pipeline ran thus. The number of nucleated cells in each sample was estimated from the amplification of reference gene primers within the assay. Sequence reads were collapsed and filtered to measure the absolute abundance of every unique TCRbeta CDR3 rearrangement. For each sample, productive Simpson clonality was calculated as the square root of Simpson's diversity index across productive rearrangements. Held by TCRdb, this immuneACCESS table contains in-frame sequences only and omits some clones. Under half of the omission traces to an unresolved V gene where checked; the cause of the rest is unknown. V and J calls plus clone size are reproduced from that table; the DNA served to infer D and trimming. The sample table shows 90,000 to 130,000 clones, and about 88% are seen once. Clones ranked in the top ten supply approximately 1.5% of the sample.

Collaborating institutions collected whole blood in K2EDTA tubes following their own protocols. For TCRbeta analysis, collaborator samples were shipped as frozen whole blood, as isolated PBMCs, or as DNA extracted from either sample type. CDR1 and CDR2 (SQVTM, ANQGSEA) derive from the germline V gene. Trimming accounts for 3 bases at V and 1 base at J, while the number of junction bases matched to no gene is 0. Including the terminal cysteine and phenylalanine, the CDR3 comprises 12 residues. Only CDR3 DNA remains: 36 bases, in frame from the first base. Note on this clone: Its antigen remains undetermined. No much larger clonotype is one base removed from it; base qualities were not supplied. Distinct nucleotide sequences in the sample also encode this CDR3.

This clonotype originated in a man aged 35 to 55 with acute or convalescent COVID-19. Sequenced: peripheral blood. Rearrangement joined TRBV29-1 to TRBJ2-7; 7 middle bases align to TRBD1. The CDR3 loop reads CSVEDRSYEQYF. Read as DNA, the sequence is TGCAGCGTTGAGGACAGGTCCTACGAGCAGTACTTC.